The text below deals with one T cell receptor (beta chain). The V and J ends lost 0 bases and 5 bases respectively, with 7 bases between them. The CDR3 contains 13 residues. Germline loops: CDR1 MNHNS, CDR2 SASEGT. These data are taken from a study of blood T cell repertoires in COVID-19. Turning to the study itself: Sample material is recorded as cDNA or gDNA derived from T cells, B-cell-depleted T cells, or PBMCs.

Recruits, aged roughly 18 to 100 years, lived in 20 to 30 US areas. Cohort 3 donors were reported recovered after two negative PCRs, clearance, or symptom resolution. In the authors' methods: Reference gene primer amplification gave estimated nucleated cell counts. TCRdb keeps only in-frame clones here, not all; method: immunoSEQ multiplex PCR. V and J calls and clone size are copied from that table; D and trimming were computed from the DNA. The sample lists a few hundred thousand clones, approximately 90% occurring once. This receptor was taken from a man aged 35 to 55 who had recovered from COVID-19. This chain links TRBV6-1 with TRBJ1-2, with unresolved D. Sequenced material: PBMCs or T cells enriched from blood (not recorded which). This CDR3 is CASSEAGRYGYTF. CDR3 bases: TGTGCCAGCAGTGAAGCAGGCAGGTATGGCTACACCTTC.